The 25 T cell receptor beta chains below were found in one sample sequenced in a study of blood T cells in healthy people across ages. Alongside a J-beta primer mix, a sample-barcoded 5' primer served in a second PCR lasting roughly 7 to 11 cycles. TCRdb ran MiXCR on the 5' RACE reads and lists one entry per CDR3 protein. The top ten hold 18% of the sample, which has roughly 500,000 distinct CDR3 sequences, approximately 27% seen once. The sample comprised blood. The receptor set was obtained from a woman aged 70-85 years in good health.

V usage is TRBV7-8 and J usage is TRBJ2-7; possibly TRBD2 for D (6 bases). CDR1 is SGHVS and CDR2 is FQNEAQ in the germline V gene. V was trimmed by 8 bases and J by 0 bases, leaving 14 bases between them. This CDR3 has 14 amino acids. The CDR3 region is CASSERRGSYEQYF. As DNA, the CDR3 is TGTGCCAGCTCGGAGAGGAGGGGCTCCTACGAGCAGTACTTC.

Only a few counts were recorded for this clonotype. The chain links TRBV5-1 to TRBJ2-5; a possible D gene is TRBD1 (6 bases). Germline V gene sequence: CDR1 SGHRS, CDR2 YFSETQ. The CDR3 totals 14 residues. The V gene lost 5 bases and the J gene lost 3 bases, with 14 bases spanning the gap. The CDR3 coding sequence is TGCGCCAGCAGACTTAGACAGGTAGAAGAGACCCAGTACTTC. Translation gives CASRLRQVEETQYF.

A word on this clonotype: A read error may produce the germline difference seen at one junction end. CDR3 sequence (DNA): TGTGCCAGCACCACCTCCGGGTACGAGCAGCACTTC. Encoded protein: CASTTSGYEQHF. V is TRBV7-9 and J is TRBJ2-7; D gene unclear. CDR3 length equals 12 residues. Germline CDR1 is SEHNR and CDR2 is FQNEAQ (reference sequence).

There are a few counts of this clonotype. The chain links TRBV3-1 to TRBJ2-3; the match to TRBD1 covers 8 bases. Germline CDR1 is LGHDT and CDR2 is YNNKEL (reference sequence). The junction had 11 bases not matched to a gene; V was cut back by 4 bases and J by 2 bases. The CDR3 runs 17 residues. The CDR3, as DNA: TGTGCCAGCAGCCGGGAAAAGACAGGGGTTTACACAGATACGCAGTATTTT. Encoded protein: CASSREKTGVYTDTQYF.

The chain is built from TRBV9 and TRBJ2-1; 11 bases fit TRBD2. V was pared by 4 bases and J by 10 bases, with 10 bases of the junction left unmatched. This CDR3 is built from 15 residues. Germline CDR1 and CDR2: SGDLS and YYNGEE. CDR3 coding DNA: TGTGCCAGCAGCTTCATAGCGGGGGGGCCGGGGGAGCAGTTCTTC. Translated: CASSFIAGGPGEQFF.

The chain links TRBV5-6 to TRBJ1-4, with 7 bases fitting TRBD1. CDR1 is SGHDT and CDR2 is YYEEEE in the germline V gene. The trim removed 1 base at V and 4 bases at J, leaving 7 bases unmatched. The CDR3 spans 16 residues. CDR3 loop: CASSLIGDSVNEKLFF. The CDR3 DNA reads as TGTGCCAGCAGCTTGATAGGGGACAGCGTTAATGAAAAACTGTTTTTT.

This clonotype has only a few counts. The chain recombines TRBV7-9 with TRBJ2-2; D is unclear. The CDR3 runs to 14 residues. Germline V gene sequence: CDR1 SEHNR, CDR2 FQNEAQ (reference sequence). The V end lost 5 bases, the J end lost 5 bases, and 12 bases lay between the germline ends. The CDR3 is CASSRTLLTGELFF. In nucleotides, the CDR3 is TGTGCCAGCAGCCGTACACTATTGACCGGGGAGCTGTTTTTT.

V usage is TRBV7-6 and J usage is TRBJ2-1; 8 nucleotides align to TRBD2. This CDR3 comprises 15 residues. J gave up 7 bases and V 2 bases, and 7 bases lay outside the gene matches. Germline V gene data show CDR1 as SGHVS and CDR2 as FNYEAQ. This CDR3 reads CASSLNRGGQNEQFF. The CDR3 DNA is TGTGCCAGCAGCTTAAATCGGGGGGGCCAAAATGAGCAGTTCTTC.

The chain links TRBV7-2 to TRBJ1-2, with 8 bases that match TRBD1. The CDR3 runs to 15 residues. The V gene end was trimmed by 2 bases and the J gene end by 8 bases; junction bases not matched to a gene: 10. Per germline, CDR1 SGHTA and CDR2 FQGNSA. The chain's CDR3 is CASSLLGTGGMGYTF. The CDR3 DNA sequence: TGTGCCAGCAGCTTATTGGGCACAGGGGGAATGGGCTACACCTTC.

The CDR3 loop reads CASSKREGEKLFF. The CDR3 bases are TGTGCCAGCAGCAAGCGAGAGGGTGAAAAACTGTTTTTT. This sequence joins TRBV7-9 and TRBJ1-4; no clear D. CDR3 length: 13 amino acids. Germline CDR1 is SEHNR and CDR2 is FQNEAQ (reference sequence). Trimming removed 5 bases at V and 7 bases at J, with 11 bases between.

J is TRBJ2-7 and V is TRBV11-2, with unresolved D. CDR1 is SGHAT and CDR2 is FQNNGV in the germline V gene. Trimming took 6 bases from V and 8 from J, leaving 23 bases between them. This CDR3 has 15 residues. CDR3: CASSYNRVPGLQQYF. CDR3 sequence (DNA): TGTGCCAGCAGTTACAACCGGGTCCCGGGCCTCCAGCAGTACTTC.

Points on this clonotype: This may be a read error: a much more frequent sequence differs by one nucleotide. DNA for the CDR3: TGTGCCAGCAGGACCTACGGAGTGAACTATGACTACACCTTC. This encodes CASRTYGVNYDYTF. V gene TRBV6-2 or TRBV6-3 combines with J gene TRBJ1-2; no definite D call. CDR1 is MNHEY and CDR2 is SVGEGT in the germline V gene. This CDR3 is built from 14 residues.

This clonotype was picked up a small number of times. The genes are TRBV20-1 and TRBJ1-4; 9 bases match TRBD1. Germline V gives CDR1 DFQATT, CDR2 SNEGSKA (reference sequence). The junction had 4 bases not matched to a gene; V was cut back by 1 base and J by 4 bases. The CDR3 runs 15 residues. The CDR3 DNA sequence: TGCAGTGCTAGAGTCGGGACAGGGAATAATGAAAAACTGTTTTTT. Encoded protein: CSARVGTGNNEKLFF.

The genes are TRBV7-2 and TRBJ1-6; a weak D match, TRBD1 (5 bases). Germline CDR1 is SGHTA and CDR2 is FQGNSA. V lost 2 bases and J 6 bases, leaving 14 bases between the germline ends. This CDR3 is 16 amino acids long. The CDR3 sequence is CASSLNGGLGNSPLHF. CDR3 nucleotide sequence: TGTGCCAGCAGCTTAAATGGGGGATTGGGTAATTCACCCCTCCACTTT.

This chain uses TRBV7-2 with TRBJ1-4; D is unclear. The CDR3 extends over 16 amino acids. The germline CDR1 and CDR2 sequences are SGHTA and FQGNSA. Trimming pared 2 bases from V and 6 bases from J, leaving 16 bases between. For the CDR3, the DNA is TGTGCCAGCAGCTTACTGCCCGGAGCCGGGGATGAAAAACTGTTTTTT. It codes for CASSLLPGAGDEKLFF.

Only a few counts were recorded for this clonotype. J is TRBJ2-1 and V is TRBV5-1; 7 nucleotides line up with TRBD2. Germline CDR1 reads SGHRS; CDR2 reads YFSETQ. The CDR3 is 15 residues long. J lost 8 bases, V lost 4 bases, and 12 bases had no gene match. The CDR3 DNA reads TGCGCCAGCAGCAGACTAGCCCGGGGGAATCATGAGCAGTTCTTC. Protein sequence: CASSRLARGNHEQFF.

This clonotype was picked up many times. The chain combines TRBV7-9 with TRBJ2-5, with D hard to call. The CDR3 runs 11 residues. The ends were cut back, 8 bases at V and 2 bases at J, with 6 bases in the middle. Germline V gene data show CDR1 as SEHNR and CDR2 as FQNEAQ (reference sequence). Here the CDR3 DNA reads TGTGCCAGCGATCAACAAGAGACCCAGTACTTC. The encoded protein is CASDQQETQYF.

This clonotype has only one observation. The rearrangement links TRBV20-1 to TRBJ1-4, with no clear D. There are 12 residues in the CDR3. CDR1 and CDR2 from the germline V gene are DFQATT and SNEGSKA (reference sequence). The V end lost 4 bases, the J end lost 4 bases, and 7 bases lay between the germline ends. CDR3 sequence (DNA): TGCAGTGCTAAACAGCTTAATGAAAAACTGTTTTTT. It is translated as CSAKQLNEKLFF.

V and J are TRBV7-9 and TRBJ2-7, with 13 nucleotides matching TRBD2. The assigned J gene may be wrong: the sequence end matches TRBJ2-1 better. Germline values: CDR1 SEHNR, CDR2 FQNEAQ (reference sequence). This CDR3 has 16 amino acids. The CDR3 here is CASSDGLAGDYNEQFF. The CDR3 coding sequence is TGTGCCAGCAGCGACGGACTAGCGGGAGACTACAATGAGCAGTTCTTC.

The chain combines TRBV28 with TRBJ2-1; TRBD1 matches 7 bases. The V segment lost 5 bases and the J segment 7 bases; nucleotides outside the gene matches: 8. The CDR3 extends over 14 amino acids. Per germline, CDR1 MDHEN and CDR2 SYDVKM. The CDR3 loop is CASSISDRVNEQFF. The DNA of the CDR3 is TGTGCCAGCAGTATCTCTGACAGGGTAAATGAGCAGTTCTTC.

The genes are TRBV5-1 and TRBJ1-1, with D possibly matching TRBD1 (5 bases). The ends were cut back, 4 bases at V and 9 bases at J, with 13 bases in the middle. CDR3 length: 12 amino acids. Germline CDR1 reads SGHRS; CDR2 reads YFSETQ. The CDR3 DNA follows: TGCGCCAGCAGCGCTCAGGGACGGCAAGCTTTCTTT. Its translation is CASSAQGRQAFF.

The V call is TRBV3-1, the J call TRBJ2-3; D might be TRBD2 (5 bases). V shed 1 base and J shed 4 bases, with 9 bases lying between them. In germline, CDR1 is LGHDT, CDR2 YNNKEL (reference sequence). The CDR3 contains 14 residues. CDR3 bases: TGTGCCAGCAGCCAAGGTCTCGGGGCAGATACGCAGTATTTT. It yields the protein CASSQGLGADTQYF.

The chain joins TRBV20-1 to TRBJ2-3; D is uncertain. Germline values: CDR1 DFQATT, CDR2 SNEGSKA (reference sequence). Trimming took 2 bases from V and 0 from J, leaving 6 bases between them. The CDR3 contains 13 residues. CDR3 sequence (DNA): TGCAGTGCTAGATCGACCAGCACAGATACGCAGTATTTT. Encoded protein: CSARSTSTDTQYF.

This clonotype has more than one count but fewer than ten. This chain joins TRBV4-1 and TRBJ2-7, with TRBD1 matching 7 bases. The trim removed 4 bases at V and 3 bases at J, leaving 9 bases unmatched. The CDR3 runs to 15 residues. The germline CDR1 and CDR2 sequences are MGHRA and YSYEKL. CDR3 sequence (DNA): TGCGCCAGCAGCCTTTTACCCCAGGGGGTCTACGAGCAGTACTTC. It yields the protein CASSLLPQGVYEQYF.

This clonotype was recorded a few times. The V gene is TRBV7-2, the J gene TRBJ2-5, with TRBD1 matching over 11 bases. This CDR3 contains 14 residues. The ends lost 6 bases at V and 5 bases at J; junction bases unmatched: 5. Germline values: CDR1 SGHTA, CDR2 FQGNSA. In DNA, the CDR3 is TGTGCCAGCAGAAGGGGACAGGGGGTGGAGACCCAGTACTTC. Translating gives CASRRGQGVETQYF.